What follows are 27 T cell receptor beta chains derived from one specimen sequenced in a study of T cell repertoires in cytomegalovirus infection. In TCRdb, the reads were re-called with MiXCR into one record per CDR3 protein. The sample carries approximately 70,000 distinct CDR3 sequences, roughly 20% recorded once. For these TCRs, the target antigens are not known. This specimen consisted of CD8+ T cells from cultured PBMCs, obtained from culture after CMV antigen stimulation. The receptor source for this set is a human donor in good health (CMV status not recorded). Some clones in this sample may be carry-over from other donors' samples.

CDR3 protein: CASSDPRQGLNQPQHF. In DNA form, the CDR3 reads TGCGCCAGCAGTGACCCCAGACAGGGACTGAATCAGCCCCAGCATTTT. The rearrangement joins TRBV10-2 to TRBJ1-5, with TRBD1 identical over 7 bases. Per the germline V gene, CDR1 is WSHSY and CDR2 is SAAADI. V shed 3 bases and J 4 bases; nucleotides not matched to a gene: 9. The CDR3 runs to 16 residues.

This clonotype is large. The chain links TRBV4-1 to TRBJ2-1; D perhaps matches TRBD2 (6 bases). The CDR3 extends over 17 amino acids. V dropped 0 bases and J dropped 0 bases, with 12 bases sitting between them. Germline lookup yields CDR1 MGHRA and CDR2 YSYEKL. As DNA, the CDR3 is TGCGCCAGCAGCCAAGAGACTAGTCAGTACTCCTACAATGAGCAGTTCTTC. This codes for CASSQETSQYSYNEQFF.

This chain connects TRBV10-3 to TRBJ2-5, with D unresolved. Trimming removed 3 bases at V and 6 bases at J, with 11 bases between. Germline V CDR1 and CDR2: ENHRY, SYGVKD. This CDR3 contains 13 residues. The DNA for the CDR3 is TGTGCCATCAGTGATGGGGTTTTGAAGACCCAGTACTTC. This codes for CAISDGVLKTQYF.

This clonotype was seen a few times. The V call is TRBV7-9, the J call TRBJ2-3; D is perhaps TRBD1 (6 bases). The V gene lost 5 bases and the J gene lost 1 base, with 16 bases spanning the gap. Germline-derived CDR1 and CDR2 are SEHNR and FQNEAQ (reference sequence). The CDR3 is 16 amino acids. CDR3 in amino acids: CASSARQVPGTDTQYF. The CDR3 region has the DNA TGTGCCAGCAGCGCCCGACAGGTCCCCGGCACAGATACGCAGTATTTT.

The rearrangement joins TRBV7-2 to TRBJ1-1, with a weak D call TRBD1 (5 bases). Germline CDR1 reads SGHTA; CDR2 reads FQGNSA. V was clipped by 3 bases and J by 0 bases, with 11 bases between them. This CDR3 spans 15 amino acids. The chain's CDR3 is CASSLQGSLNTEAFF. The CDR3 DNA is TGTGCCAGCAGCTTGCAGGGTTCTTTGAACACTGAAGCTTTCTTT.

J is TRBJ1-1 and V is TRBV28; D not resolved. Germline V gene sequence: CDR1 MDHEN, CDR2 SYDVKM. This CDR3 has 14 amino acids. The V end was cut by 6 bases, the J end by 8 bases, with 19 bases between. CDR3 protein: CASSHTGPQGEAFF. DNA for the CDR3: TGTGCCAGCAGCCATACCGGGCCCCAAGGGGAAGCTTTCTTT. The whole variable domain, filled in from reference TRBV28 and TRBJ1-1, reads DVKVTQSSRYLVKRTGEKVFLECVQDMDHENMFWYRQDPGLGLRLIYFSYDVKMKEKGDIPEGYSVSREKKERFSLILESASTNQTSMYLCASSHTGPQGEAFFGQGTRLTVV.

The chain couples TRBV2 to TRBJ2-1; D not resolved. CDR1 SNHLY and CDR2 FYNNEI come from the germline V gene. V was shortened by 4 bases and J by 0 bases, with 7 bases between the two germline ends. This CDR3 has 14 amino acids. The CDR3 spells CASSGVSSYNEQFF. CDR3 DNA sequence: TGTGCCAGCAGTGGCGTCAGCTCCTACAATGAGCAGTTCTTC. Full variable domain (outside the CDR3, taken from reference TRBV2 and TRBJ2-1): EPEVTQTPSHQVTQMGQEVILRCVPISNHLYFYWYRQILGQKVEFLVSFYNNEISEKSEIFDDQFSVERPDGSNFTLKIRSTKLEDSAMYFCASSGVSSYNEQFFGPGTRLTVL.

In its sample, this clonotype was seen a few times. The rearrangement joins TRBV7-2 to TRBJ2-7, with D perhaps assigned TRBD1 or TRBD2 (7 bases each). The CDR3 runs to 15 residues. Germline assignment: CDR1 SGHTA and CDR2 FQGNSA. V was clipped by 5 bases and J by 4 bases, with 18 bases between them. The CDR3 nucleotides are TGTGCCAGCAGCGCAGGGGGGGGAGAGGGGTACGAGCAGTACTTC. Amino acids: CASSAGGGEGYEQYF.

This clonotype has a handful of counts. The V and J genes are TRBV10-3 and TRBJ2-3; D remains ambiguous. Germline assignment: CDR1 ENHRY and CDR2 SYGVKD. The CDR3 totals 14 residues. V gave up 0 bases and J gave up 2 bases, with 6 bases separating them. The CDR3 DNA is TGTGCCATCAGTGAGTCGGCAGACACAGATACGCAGTATTTT. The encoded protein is CAISESADTDTQYF.

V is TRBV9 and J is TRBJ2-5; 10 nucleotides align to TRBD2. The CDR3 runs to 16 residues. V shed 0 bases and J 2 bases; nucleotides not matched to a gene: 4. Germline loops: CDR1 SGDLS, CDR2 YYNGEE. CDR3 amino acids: CASSVEQRGGQETQYF. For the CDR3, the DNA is TGTGCCAGCAGCGTAGAGCAGCGGGGGGGACAAGAGACCCAGTACTTC.

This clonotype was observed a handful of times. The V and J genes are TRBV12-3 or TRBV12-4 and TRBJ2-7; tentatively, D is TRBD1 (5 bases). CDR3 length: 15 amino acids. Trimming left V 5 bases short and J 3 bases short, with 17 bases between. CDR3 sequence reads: CASSITSDTYYEQYF. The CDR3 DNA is TGTGCCAGCAGTATAACATCGGACACATACTACGAGCAGTACTTC.

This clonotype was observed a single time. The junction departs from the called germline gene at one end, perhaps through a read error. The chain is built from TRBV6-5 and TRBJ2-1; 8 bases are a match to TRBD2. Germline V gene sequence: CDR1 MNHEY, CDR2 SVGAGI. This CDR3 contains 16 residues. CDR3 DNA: TGTGCCAGCAGTTCCCAAAGCGGGAGCTCCTGCAATGAGCAGTTCTTC. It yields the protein CASSSQSGSSCNEQFF.

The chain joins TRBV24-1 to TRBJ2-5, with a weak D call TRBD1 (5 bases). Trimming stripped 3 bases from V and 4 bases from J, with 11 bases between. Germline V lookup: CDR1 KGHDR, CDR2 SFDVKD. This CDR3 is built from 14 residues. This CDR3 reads CATSDRQGGETQYF. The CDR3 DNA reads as TGTGCCACCAGTGATCGTCAGGGTGGAGAGACCCAGTACTTC.

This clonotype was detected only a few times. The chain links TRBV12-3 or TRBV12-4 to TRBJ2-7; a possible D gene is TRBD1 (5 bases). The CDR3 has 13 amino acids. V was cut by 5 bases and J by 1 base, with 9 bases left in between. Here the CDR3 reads CASSTTESYEQYF. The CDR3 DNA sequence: TGTGCCAGCAGTACGACAGAATCCTACGAGCAGTACTTC.

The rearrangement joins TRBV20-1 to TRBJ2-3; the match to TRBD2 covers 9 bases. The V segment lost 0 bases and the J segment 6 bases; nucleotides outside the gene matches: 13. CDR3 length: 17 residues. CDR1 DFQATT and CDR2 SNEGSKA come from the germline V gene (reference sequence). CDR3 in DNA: TGCAGTGCTAGAGATCGTGTTAGCGGGGGCCCGAGGGATACGCAGTATTTT. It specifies CSARDRVSGGPRDTQYF.

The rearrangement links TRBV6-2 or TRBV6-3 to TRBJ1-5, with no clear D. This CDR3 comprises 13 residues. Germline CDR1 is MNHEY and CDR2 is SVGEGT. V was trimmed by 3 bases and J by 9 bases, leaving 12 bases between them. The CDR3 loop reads CASSYRELPPQHF. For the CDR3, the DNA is TGTGCCAGCAGTTATCGCGAACTCCCGCCCCAGCATTTT.

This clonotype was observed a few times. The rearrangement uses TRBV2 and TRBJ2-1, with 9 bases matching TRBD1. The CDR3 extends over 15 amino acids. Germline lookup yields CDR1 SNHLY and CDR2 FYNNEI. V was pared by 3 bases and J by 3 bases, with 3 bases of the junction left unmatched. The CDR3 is CASSDEGQGYNEQFF. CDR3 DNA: TGTGCCAGCAGTGACGAGGGACAGGGCTACAATGAGCAGTTCTTC.

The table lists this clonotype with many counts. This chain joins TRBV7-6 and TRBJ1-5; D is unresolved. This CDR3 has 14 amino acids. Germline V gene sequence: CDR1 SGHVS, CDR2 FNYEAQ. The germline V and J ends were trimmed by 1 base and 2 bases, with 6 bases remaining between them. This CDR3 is CASSLGRGNQPQHF. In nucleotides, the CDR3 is TGTGCCAGCAGCTTAGGAAGGGGCAATCAGCCCCAGCATTTT.

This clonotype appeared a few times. CDR3 sequence reads: CASSYDEEGGYTF. The CDR3, as DNA: TGTGCCAGCAGTTACGATGAGGAGGGGGGCTACACCTTC. The chain has TRBV6-2 or TRBV6-3 and TRBJ1-2; D might be TRBD1 (5 bases). This CDR3 is built from 13 residues. Germline V CDR1 and CDR2: MNHEY, SVGEGT. V was shortened by 2 bases and J by 8 bases, with 12 bases between the two germline ends.

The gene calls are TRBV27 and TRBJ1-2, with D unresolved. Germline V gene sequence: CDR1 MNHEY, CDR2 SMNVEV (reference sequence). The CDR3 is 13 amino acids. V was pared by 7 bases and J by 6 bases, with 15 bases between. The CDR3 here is CASKKTPRDGYTF. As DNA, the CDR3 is TGTGCCAGCAAAAAGACACCAAGGGATGGCTACACCTTC.

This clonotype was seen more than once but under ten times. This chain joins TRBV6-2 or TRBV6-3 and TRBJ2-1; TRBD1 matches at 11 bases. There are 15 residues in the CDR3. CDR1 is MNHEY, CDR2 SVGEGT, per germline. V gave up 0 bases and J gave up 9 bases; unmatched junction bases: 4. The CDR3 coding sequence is TGTGCCAGCAGTTACTCCGGGGACAGGGGGGCTGAGCAGTTCTTC. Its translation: CASSYSGDRGAEQFF.

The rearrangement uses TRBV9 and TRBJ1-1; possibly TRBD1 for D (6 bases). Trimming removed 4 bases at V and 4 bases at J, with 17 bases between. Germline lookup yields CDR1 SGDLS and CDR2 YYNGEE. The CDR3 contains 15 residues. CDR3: CASSPQPGTITEAFF. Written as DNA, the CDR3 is TGTGCCAGCAGCCCACAACCCGGGACAATCACTGAAGCTTTCTTT.

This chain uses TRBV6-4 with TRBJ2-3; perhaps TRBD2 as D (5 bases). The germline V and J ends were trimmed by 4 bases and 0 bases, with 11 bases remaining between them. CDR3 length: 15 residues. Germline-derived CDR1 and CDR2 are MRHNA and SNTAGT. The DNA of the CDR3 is TGTGCCAGCAGTGGGGGAGCTGGGAGCACAGATACGCAGTATTTT. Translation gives CASSGGAGSTDTQYF.

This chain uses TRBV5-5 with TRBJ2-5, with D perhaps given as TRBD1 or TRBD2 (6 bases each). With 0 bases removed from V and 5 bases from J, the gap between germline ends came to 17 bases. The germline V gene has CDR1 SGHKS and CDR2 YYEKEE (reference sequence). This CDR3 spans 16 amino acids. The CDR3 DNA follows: TGTGCCAGCAGCTTGGGTTTAACAGGGAGGTTGGAGACCCAGTACTTC. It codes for CASSLGLTGRLETQYF. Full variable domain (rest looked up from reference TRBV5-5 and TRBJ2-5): DAGVTQSPTHLIKTRGQQVTLRCSPISGHKSVSWYQQVLGQGPQFIFQYYEKEERGRGNFPDRFSARQFPNYSSELNVNALLLGDSALYLCASSLGLTGRLETQYFGPGTRLLVL.

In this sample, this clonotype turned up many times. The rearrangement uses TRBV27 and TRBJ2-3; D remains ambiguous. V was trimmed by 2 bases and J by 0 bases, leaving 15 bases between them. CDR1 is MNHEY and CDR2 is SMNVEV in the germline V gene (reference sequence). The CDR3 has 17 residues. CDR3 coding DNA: TGTGCCAGCAGTTTAAGAAAGCCAGGATCTAGCACAGATACGCAGTATTTT. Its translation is CASSLRKPGSSTDTQYF.

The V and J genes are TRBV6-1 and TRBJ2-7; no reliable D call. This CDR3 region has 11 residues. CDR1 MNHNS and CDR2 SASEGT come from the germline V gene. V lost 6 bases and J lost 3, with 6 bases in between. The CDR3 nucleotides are TGTGCCAGCAGCGGCAGCTACGAGCAGTACTTC. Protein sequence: CASSGSYEQYF.

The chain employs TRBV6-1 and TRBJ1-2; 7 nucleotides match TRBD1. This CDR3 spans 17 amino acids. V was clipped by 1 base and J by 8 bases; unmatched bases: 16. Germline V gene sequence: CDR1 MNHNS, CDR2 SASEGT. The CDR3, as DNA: TGTGCCAGCAGTGAAGAGTTCGGGACAGAAGTTCCGGACGGCTACACCTTC. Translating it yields CASSEEFGTEVPDGYTF.